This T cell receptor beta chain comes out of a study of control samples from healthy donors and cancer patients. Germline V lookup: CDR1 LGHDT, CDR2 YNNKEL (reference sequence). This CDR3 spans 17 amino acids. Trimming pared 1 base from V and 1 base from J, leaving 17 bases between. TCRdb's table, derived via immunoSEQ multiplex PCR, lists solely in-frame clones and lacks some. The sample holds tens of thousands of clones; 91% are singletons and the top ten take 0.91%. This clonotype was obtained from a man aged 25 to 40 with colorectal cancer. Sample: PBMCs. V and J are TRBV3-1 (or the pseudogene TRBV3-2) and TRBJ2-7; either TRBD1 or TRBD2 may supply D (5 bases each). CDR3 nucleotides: TGTGCCAGCAGCCAAGCAACCACCAGAGGGGTTTCCTACGAGCAGTACTTC. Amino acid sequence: CASSQATTRGVSYEQYF.